A single sample is the source of the 30 T cell receptor beta chains below, sequenced in a study of blood T cell repertoires in COVID-19 (dated by TCRdb to 2018 to 2021). Library prep was done by the immunoSEQ multiplex PCR assay. TCRdb took this table from immuneACCESS and kept in-frame rearrangements with V and J called. Such tables lack part of the clones; where checked against another copy, unresolved V genes explain under half of the gap, and the rest is unexplained. The sample table holds about 440,000 clones, of which about 85% were seen once. Just under 2% of the sample belongs to the ten largest clones. The sample was PBMCs or T cells enriched from blood (not recorded which). These receptors originate from a woman aged 18-30 years with acute COVID-19.

As concerns this clone: The sample holds other DNA sequences that translate to the same CDR3. The rearrangement uses TRBV9 and TRBJ2-7; TRBD1 aligns across 10 bases. V dropped 4 bases and J dropped 4; count of bases not matched to a gene: 2. The CDR3 runs 13 residues. Germline CDR1 is SGDLS and CDR2 is YYNGEE. This CDR3 is CASSPGQGYEQYF. As DNA, the CDR3 is TGTGCCAGCAGCCCGGGACAGGGGTACGAGCAGTACTTC.

A single count supports this clone. The chain joins TRBV18 to TRBJ2-1; 15 bases map to TRBD2. Per the germline V gene, CDR1 is KGHSH and CDR2 is LQKENI. Germline trimming cut 1 base from V and 8 bases from J; bases unmatched to any gene: 6. This CDR3 has 17 amino acids. This chain's CDR3 is CASSPRTSGGAFDEQFF. The CDR3 coding sequence is TGTGCCAGCTCACCACGGACTAGCGGGGGGGCCTTTGATGAGCAGTTCTTC.

V gene TRBV7-9 combines with J gene TRBJ1-5; weak D call: TRBD1 (6 bases). The CDR3 contains 16 residues. CDR1 SEHNR and CDR2 FQNEAQ come from the germline V gene (reference sequence). The V and J ends lost 6 bases and 2 bases respectively, with 17 bases between them. CDR3 nucleotides: TGTGCCAGCAGTTTGGACAGACCCACAGGCAATCAGCCCCAGCATTTT. As protein: CASSLDRPTGNQPQHF.

V is TRBV19 and J is TRBJ1-1, with 7 bases matching TRBD1. The CDR3 runs to 18 residues. After removal of 0 bases from V and 9 bases from J, the junction contained 19 bases not matched to a gene. CDR1 and CDR2 from the germline V gene are LNHDA and SQIVND (reference sequence). The DNA for the CDR3 is TGTGCCAGTAGTATAGATTCCCTCCCCCGGACAGGCCGGTGGAAAGCTTTCTTT. As protein: CASSIDSLPRTGRWKAFF.

This chain connects TRBV29-1 to TRBJ2-4, with 10 bases that match TRBD1. V lost 7 bases, J lost 9 bases, and 6 bases stayed unmatched. Germline V gene sequence: CDR1 SQVTM, CDR2 ANQGSEA. CDR3 length equals 12 residues. This CDR3 is CSATRDRGIQYF. CDR3 in DNA: TGCAGCGCAACACGGGACAGGGGCATTCAGTACTTC.

The V gene is TRBV27, the J gene TRBJ2-2; TRBD2 matches 12 bases. Germline-derived CDR1 and CDR2 are MNHEY and SMNVEV (reference sequence). V dropped 5 bases and J dropped 7; count of bases not matched to a gene: 11. There are 17 residues in the CDR3. Here the CDR3 DNA reads TGTGCCAGCAGTCGAACTAGCGGGAGGACCTCAGTCGGGGAGCTGTTTTTT. This codes for CASSRTSGRTSVGELFF.

The rearrangement links TRBV13 to TRBJ2-7, with D perhaps matching TRBD2 (6 bases). The CDR3 extends over 13 amino acids. Germline CDR1 PRHDT, CDR2 FYEKMQ (reference sequence). V was pared by 5 bases and J by 6 bases, with 14 bases between. The chain's CDR3 is CASSDRLVSEQYF. CDR3 nucleotide sequence: TGTGCCAGCAGCGACCGACTAGTTTCCGAGCAGTACTTC. Full variable domain (missing parts from reference TRBV13 and TRBJ2-7): AAGVIQSPRHLIKEKRETATLKCYPIPRHDTVYWYQQGPGQDPQFLISFYEKMQSDKGSIPDRFSAQQFSDYHSELNMSSLELGDSALYFCASSDRLVSEQYFGPGTRLTVT.

The rearrangement joins TRBV3-1 (or the pseudogene TRBV3-2) to TRBJ1-1; TRBD1 agrees at 9 bases. CDR1 is LGHDT, CDR2 YNNKEL, per germline (reference sequence). Trimming at V came to 1 base and at J to 4 bases, leaving 4 bases not matched to a gene. The CDR3 is 15 amino acids. The CDR3 sequence: CASSQAYRGLTEAFF. DNA of the CDR3: TGTGCCAGCAGCCAAGCGTACAGGGGGCTCACTGAAGCTTTCTTT.

This chain joins TRBV27 and TRBJ2-6, with no clear D. Germline V lookup: CDR1 MNHEY, CDR2 SMNVEV (reference sequence). Trimming stripped 3 bases from V and 0 bases from J, with 3 bases between. The CDR3 contains 14 residues. CDR3 DNA sequence: TGTGCCAGCAGTTTGCGCTCTGGGGCCAACGTCCTGACTTTC. Translated: CASSLRSGANVLTF.

The chain has TRBV3-1 (or the pseudogene TRBV3-2) and TRBJ2-1, with D hard to call. This CDR3 is built from 12 residues. With 0 bases removed from V and 7 bases from J, the gap between germline ends came to 4 bases. The germline gives CDR1 LGHDT, CDR2 YNNKEL (reference sequence). The CDR3 loop reads CASSQDLNEQFF. CDR3 nucleotide sequence: TGTGCCAGCAGCCAAGATCTAAATGAGCAGTTCTTC.

The chain links TRBV9 to TRBJ2-5; perhaps TRBD1 as D (5 bases). Germline values: CDR1 SGDLS, CDR2 YYNGEE. CDR3 size: 13 residues. V gave up 3 bases and J gave up 5 bases, with 11 bases separating them. The CDR3 protein is CASSGRVGETQYF. In DNA, the CDR3 is TGTGCCAGCAGCGGCAGGGTGGGGGAGACCCAGTACTTC.

The J gene is TRBJ2-3, the V gene TRBV24-1, with 10 bases aligning to TRBD2. The V gene end was trimmed by 9 bases and the J gene end by 7 bases; junction bases not matched to a gene: 12. This CDR3 is built from 15 residues. CDR1 and CDR2 (germline): KGHDR, SFDVKD. The CDR3 sequence: CATEAGGSGGNTQYF. The CDR3, as DNA: TGTGCCACCGAAGCGGGGGGGTCGGGAGGAAATACGCAGTATTTT.

In its sample, this clone was seen once. The chain is built from TRBV5-4 and TRBJ2-7; 11 nucleotides align to TRBD2. Trimming cost V 1 base and J 1 base; bases outside gene matches: 7. The CDR3 totals 17 residues. The germline CDR1 and CDR2 sequences are SGHNT and YYREEE (reference sequence). The CDR3 sequence is CASSLTSGGIGSYEQYF. In nucleotides, the CDR3 is TGTGCCAGCAGCTTGACTAGCGGGGGAATAGGATCCTACGAGCAGTACTTC.

This clone was detected only a few times. The CDR3 DNA sequence: TGTGCTATAAGCAGGGACAGGGAAAATTCACCCCTCCACTTT. Amino acid sequence: CAISRDRENSPLHF. The chain recombines TRBV2 with TRBJ1-6; 9 bases fit TRBD1. Germline values: CDR1 SNHLY, CDR2 FYNNEI. CDR3 length equals 14 residues.

V and J are TRBV15 and TRBJ1-3; D is uncertain. Germline V gene sequence: CDR1 LNHNV, CDR2 YYDKDF (reference sequence). The CDR3 loop spans 18 amino acids. Trimming removed 0 bases from V and 1 base from J, with 16 bases in between. The CDR3 loop is CATSRDPPNLFSGNTIYF. CDR3 sequence (DNA): TGTGCCACCAGCAGAGATCCTCCAAACTTGTTTTCTGGAAACACCATATATTTT.

This clone appeared once. The rearrangement links TRBV2 to TRBJ2-7; TRBD1 matches 10 bases. From germline, CDR1 is SNHLY and CDR2 FYNNEI. The CDR3 runs to 16 residues. Trimming removed 10 bases from V and 4 bases from J; junction bases left unmatched: 16. In DNA, the CDR3 is TGTGCCATCCTAAAAGGTGGGACAGGGGTTCCGTACGAGCAGTACTTC. It translates to CAILKGGTGVPYEQYF. The full variable domain, with the rest looked up from reference TRBV2 and TRBJ2-7, is EPEVTQTPSHQVTQMGQEVILRCVPISNHLYFYWYRQILGQKVEFLVSFYNNEISEKSEIFDDQFSVERPDGSNFTLKIRSTKLEDSAMYFCAILKGGTGVPYEQYFGPGTRLTVT.

The chain links TRBV7-9 to TRBJ2-7; 7 bases map to TRBD1. The CDR3 totals 15 residues. CDR1 and CDR2 (germline): SEHNR, FQNEAQ (reference sequence). Trimming removed 1 base from V and 3 bases from J; junction bases left unmatched: 6. CDR3 loop: CASSLDETGVYEQYF. DNA for the CDR3: TGTGCCAGCAGCTTAGACGAAACAGGGGTCTACGAGCAGTACTTC.

The chain employs TRBV28 and TRBJ2-1; a weak D match, TRBD2 (5 bases). V was shortened by 4 bases and J by 3 bases, with 13 bases between the two germline ends. Germline V lookup: CDR1 MDHEN, CDR2 SYDVKM. This CDR3 has 15 residues. CDR3 coding DNA: TGTGCCAGCAGTTCGCAGACCCGGGACTACAATGAGCAGTTCTTC. Its protein is CASSSQTRDYNEQFF.

The rearrangement joins TRBV30 to TRBJ2-2, with TRBD1 as a possible D gene (6 bases). Trimming stripped 8 bases from V and 2 bases from J, with 12 bases between. Germline V CDR1 and CDR2: GTSNPN, SVGIG (reference sequence). This CDR3 region has 13 residues. This CDR3 is CAGRQENTGELFF. CDR3 DNA sequence: TGTGCCGGAAGACAGGAAAACACCGGGGAGCTGTTTTTT.

CDR3 loop: CAISAGTLTDTQYF. CDR3 DNA: TGTGCCATCAGCGCCGGGACACTCACAGATACGCAGTATTTT. J is TRBJ2-3 and V is TRBV10-3, with D maybe TRBD1 (6 bases). The CDR3 is made up of 14 amino acids. The V and J ends lost 6 bases and 2 bases respectively, with 12 bases between them. Per the germline V gene, CDR1 is ENHRY and CDR2 is SYGVKD.

V is TRBV7-3 and J is TRBJ2-7; TRBD2 matches at 11 bases. Trimming took 2 bases from V and 2 from J; bases not matched to a gene: 2. The germline CDR1 and CDR2 sequences are SGHTA and FQGTGA. This CDR3 is built from 15 residues. The CDR3 nucleotides are TGTGCCAGCAGCTTAGCTAGCGGGGGGCCCTACGAGCAGTACTTC. Translation gives CASSLASGGPYEQYF.

This sequence joins TRBV15 and TRBJ2-3; D is perhaps TRBD1 (6 bases). CDR1 is LNHNV, CDR2 YYDKDF, per germline (reference sequence). V was clipped by 0 bases and J by 1 base, with 17 bases between them. The CDR3 is made up of 18 amino acids. The CDR3: CATSRDFRTGIGTDTQYF. CDR3 sequence (DNA): TGTGCCACCAGCAGAGATTTCCGCACAGGGATAGGCACAGATACGCAGTATTTT. Together with reference TRBV15 and TRBJ2-3, the CDR3 gives the full variable domain: DAMVIQNPRYQVTQFGKPVTLSCSQTLNHNVMYWYQQKSSQAPKLLFHYYDKDFNNEADTPDNFQSRRPNTSFCFLDIRSPGLGDTAMYLCATSRDFRTGIGTDTQYFGPGTRLTVL.

The chain has TRBV3-1 (or the pseudogene TRBV3-2) and TRBJ1-3; tentative D call: TRBD1 (6 bases). Germline CDR1 LGHDT, CDR2 YNNKEL (reference sequence). Trimming took off 1 base at V and 0 bases at J, with 13 bases between the two ends. The CDR3 spans 17 residues. The CDR3 here is CASSQVDSLISGNTIYF. The CDR3 region has the DNA TGTGCCAGCAGCCAAGTGGACAGTCTTATCTCTGGAAACACCATATATTTT.

This chain links TRBV3-1 (or the pseudogene TRBV3-2) with TRBJ1-2; possible D gene TRBD1, 5 bases. Germline CDR1 LGHDT, CDR2 YNNKEL (reference sequence). V lost 0 bases to trimming and J lost 1 base, with 9 bases between them. The CDR3 has 15 amino acids. The CDR3 sequence: CASSQEDNNNYGYTF. CDR3 in DNA: TGTGCCAGCAGCCAAGAGGACAACAATAACTATGGCTACACCTTC.

CDR3 sequence reads: CASSLLAGGPLNEQYF. The CDR3 DNA is TGTGCCAGCAGCTTGTTGGCGGGAGGGCCACTCAACGAGCAGTACTTC. The rearrangement uses TRBV5-6 and TRBJ2-7; 9 bases align to TRBD2. With V trimmed by 1 base and J by 5 bases, 10 bases remained unmatched. The CDR3 extends over 16 amino acids. Germline V gene sequence: CDR1 SGHDT, CDR2 YYEEEE.

This clone appeared a few times. V usage is TRBV27 and J usage is TRBJ1-4; a weak D match, TRBD1 (5 bases). This CDR3 has 14 amino acids. V lost 5 bases and J lost 4, with 11 bases in between. Germline V CDR1 and CDR2: MNHEY, SMNVEV (reference sequence). CDR3 loop: CASSQGDSNEKLFF. The DNA for the CDR3 is TGTGCCAGCAGTCAAGGTGACAGTAATGAAAAACTGTTTTTT.

The chain is built from TRBV6-5 and TRBJ2-5; 9 nucleotides match TRBD1. The CDR3 is 16 residues long. The V segment lost 4 bases and the J segment 3 bases; nucleotides outside the gene matches: 9. Looked up from germline, CDR1 is MNHEY and CDR2 is SVGAGI. Written as DNA, the CDR3 is TGTGCCAGCAGTTCCAGAAGGGGACAGGGCGAAGAGACCCAGTACTTC. It is translated as CASSSRRGQGEETQYF.

This sequence joins TRBV24-1 and TRBJ1-5; tentative D call: TRBD1 (6 bases). The V gene lost 1 base and the J gene lost 6 bases, with 18 bases spanning the gap. This CDR3 contains 17 residues. CDR1 and CDR2 (germline): KGHDR, SFDVKD. CDR3: CATSDFEQQGKGQPQHF. DNA of the CDR3: TGTGCCACCAGTGATTTTGAGCAACAGGGAAAGGGTCAGCCCCAGCATTTT.

The chain carries TRBV5-1 and TRBJ1-4; D unclear. Germline assignment: CDR1 SGHRS and CDR2 YFSETQ. V was cut by 0 bases and J by 7 bases, with 13 bases left in between. This CDR3 comprises 15 residues. CDR3 protein: CASSLAQVVGEKLFF. CDR3 DNA sequence: TGCGCCAGCAGCTTGGCCCAGGTGGTAGGTGAAAAACTGTTTTTT.

This chain joins TRBV18 and TRBJ1-1, with D possibly matching TRBD1 (5 bases). Trimming stripped 6 bases from V and 1 base from J, with 12 bases between. The CDR3 length is 14 residues. Per the germline V gene, CDR1 is KGHSH and CDR2 is LQKENI. The CDR3 is CASSPRQTNTEAFF. The CDR3 DNA reads TGTGCCAGCTCGCCTAGACAGACGAACACTGAAGCTTTCTTT.